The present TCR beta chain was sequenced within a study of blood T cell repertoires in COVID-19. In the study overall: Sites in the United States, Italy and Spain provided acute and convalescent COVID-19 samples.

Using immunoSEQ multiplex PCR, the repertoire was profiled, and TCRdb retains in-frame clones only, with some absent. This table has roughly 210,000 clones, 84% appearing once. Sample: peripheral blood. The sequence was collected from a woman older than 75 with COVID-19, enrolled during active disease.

CDR3 loop: CASSEGLAGETSYNEQFF. The CDR3 coding sequence is TGTGCCAGTAGTGAAGGACTAGCGGGGGAGACCTCCTACAATGAGCAGTTCTTC. This chain links TRBV19 with TRBJ2-1; 13 bases fit TRBD2. Germline assignment: CDR1 LNHDA and CDR2 SQIVND (reference sequence). The CDR3 extends over 18 amino acids. The V and J ends lost 5 bases and 0 bases, in that order; junction bases with no gene match: 7. The entire variable domain, with the rest obtained from reference TRBV19 and TRBJ2-1, is as follows: DGGITQSPKYLFRKEGQNVTLSCEQNLNHDAMYWYRQDPGQGLRLIYYSQIVNDFQKGDIAEGYSVSREKKESFPLTVTSAQKNPTAFYLCASSEGLAGETSYNEQFFGPGTRLTVL.